The 32 T cell receptor beta chains presented below share a single source sample, sequenced in a study of cytomegalovirus exposure and HLA in healthy donors. With 60 Vbeta and 13 Jbeta primers, the PCR was carried out. Produced via immunoSEQ multiplex PCR; TCRdb's table is partial and in-frame only. The sample includes 130,000 or so clones, roughly 88% of them seen just once. Input material: PBMCs. The source of these receptors is a woman younger than 30 in good health and CMV-seropositive.

V is TRBV5-5 and J is TRBJ2-3, with 11 positions matching TRBD2. J was trimmed by 7 bases and V by 2 bases; bases with no gene match: 6. There are 15 residues in the CDR3. Germline V gives CDR1 SGHKS, CDR2 YYEKEE (reference sequence). In DNA form, the CDR3 reads TGTGCCAGCAGCTTTTTAGCGGGGGGGCTAAATACGCAGTATTTT. Translating it yields CASSFLAGGLNTQYF.

This clone has a handful of counts. This sequence joins TRBV27 and TRBJ1-5; TRBD1 is a possible D gene (5 bases). CDR1 and CDR2 (germline): MNHEY, SMNVEV (reference sequence). The length of the CDR3 is 13 residues. V gave up 3 bases and J gave up 7 bases, with 10 bases separating them. The CDR3 DNA reads TGTGCCAGCAGTTTCAAGCGGGACCAGCCCCAGCATTTT. This encodes CASSFKRDQPQHF.

The chain is built from TRBV27 and TRBJ2-7, with TRBD1 identical over 9 bases. CDR1 is MNHEY, CDR2 SMNVEV, per germline (reference sequence). The junction had 9 bases not matched to a gene; V was cut back by 5 bases and J by 7 bases. This CDR3 has 14 amino acids. CDR3 sequence reads: CASSPLQGAREQYF. The CDR3 coding sequence is TGTGCCAGCAGTCCGTTACAGGGGGCGCGGGAGCAGTACTTC.

V usage is TRBV7-9 and J usage is TRBJ1-1; 7 bases fit TRBD1. The germline V gene encodes CDR1 SEHNR and CDR2 FQNEAQ (reference sequence). This CDR3 spans 17 amino acids. V trimming: 8 bases; J trimming: 2 bases; junction bases outside the gene matches: 17. CDR3 nucleotide sequence: TGTGCCAGCGGTATTTACAGGGGCTCTGATTTAAACACTGAAGCTTTCTTT. As protein: CASGIYRGSDLNTEAFF. The whole variable domain, filled in from reference TRBV7-9 and TRBJ1-1, reads DTGVSQNPRHKITKRGQNVTFRCDPISEHNRLYWYRQTLGQGPEFLTYFQNEAQLEKSRLLSDRFSAERPKGSFSTLEIQRTEQGDSAMYLCASGIYRGSDLNTEAFFGQGTRLTVV.

This sequence joins TRBV9 and TRBJ2-1, with 12 bases fitting TRBD1. Germline assignment: CDR1 SGDLS and CDR2 YYNGEE. With 4 bases clipped from V and 8 bases from J, the junction kept 7 bases outside the gene matches. The CDR3 has 15 residues. The CDR3 DNA sequence: TGTGCCAGCAGCACCCGGGACAGGGGGCGTGATGAGCAGTTCTTC. It encodes CASSTRDRGRDEQFF.

The CDR3 loop is CASSSPTGPTSGGVGEQFF. The CDR3 DNA reads TGCGCCAGCAGCTCACCGACCGGCCCGACTAGCGGGGGGGTAGGTGAGCAGTTCTTC. The J gene is TRBJ2-1, the V gene TRBV4-1; TRBD2 matches 14 bases. J was trimmed by 9 bases and V by 5 bases; bases with no gene match: 18. CDR3 length equals 19 residues. Germline CDR1 MGHRA, CDR2 YSYEKL.

This clone was seen a few times. CDR3 coding DNA: TGTGCCAGCAGCGTTGAGGGGGAAATGGCAGATACGCAGTATTTT. Protein product: CASSVEGEMADTQYF. This sequence joins TRBV9 and TRBJ2-3; a weak D match, TRBD1 (6 bases). Germline assignment: CDR1 SGDLS and CDR2 YYNGEE. The V gene lost 2 bases and the J gene lost 4 bases, with 14 bases spanning the gap. CDR3 size: 15 residues.

The V and J genes are TRBV15 and TRBJ2-7, with D possibly being TRBD2 (7 bases). This CDR3 has 15 amino acids. The germline gives CDR1 LNHNV, CDR2 YYDKDF (reference sequence). Trimming left V 3 bases short and J 2 bases short, with 14 bases between. The CDR3 DNA reads as TGTGCCACCAGCAGGGGGGGGGCAGGGGCCTACGAGCAGTACTTC. It codes for CATSRGGAGAYEQYF.

V and J are TRBV5-1 and TRBJ2-7, with 7 bases fitting TRBD2. The CDR3 runs to 14 residues. The germline CDR1 and CDR2 sequences are SGHRS and YFSETQ. The ends lost 0 bases at V and 3 bases at J; junction bases unmatched: 3. The CDR3 is CASSLGGGFYEQYF. The CDR3 DNA follows: TGCGCCAGCAGCTTGGGCGGGGGATTCTACGAGCAGTACTTC.

The rearrangement links TRBV5-4 to TRBJ2-4; 10 positions agree with TRBD1. Germline values: CDR1 SGHNT, CDR2 YYREEE (reference sequence). This CDR3 is built from 15 residues. V shed 0 bases, J shed 5 bases, and the junction held 2 bases outside the gene matches. The CDR3: CASSLGQGAENIQYF. Written as DNA, the CDR3 is TGTGCCAGCAGCTTGGGACAGGGGGCGGAAAACATTCAGTACTTC.

The rearrangement uses TRBV27 and TRBJ1-2, with D hard to call. The CDR3 extends over 13 amino acids. Germline-derived CDR1 and CDR2 are MNHEY and SMNVEV (reference sequence). V lost 5 bases, J lost 4 bases, and 11 bases lay in between. The CDR3 loop reads CASSHDEAYGYTF. The DNA for the CDR3 is TGTGCCAGCAGTCATGACGAGGCCTATGGCTACACCTTC.

The chain carries TRBV4-1 and TRBJ2-3, with 7 bases that match TRBD1. The germline CDR1 and CDR2 sequences are MGHRA and YSYEKL. CDR3 length: 15 amino acids. The junction had 6 bases not matched to a gene; V was cut back by 4 bases and J by 2 bases. CDR3 protein: CASSRDRALTDTQYF. CDR3 nucleotide sequence: TGCGCCAGCAGCCGCGACAGGGCCCTCACAGATACGCAGTATTTT.

J is TRBJ1-5 and V is TRBV6-5; D gene uncertain. Germline CDR1 is MNHEY and CDR2 is SVGAGI. V lost 0 bases and J lost 5, with 11 bases in between. The CDR3 contains 15 residues. The CDR3, as DNA: TGTGCCAGCAGTTACTCGATGGGGAGGGATCAGCCCCAGCATTTT. Its protein product is CASSYSMGRDQPQHF.

The chain carries TRBV27 and TRBJ1-4; the match to TRBD1 covers 7 bases. Trimming cost V 7 bases and J 0 bases; bases outside gene matches: 8. Germline loops: CDR1 MNHEY, CDR2 SMNVEV (reference sequence). The CDR3 consists of 16 residues. CDR3 loop: CASNDRVETTNEKLFF. The CDR3 DNA reads TGTGCCAGCAACGACAGGGTGGAGACAACTAATGAAAAACTGTTTTTT.

The rearrangement links TRBV28 to TRBJ2-7; D might be TRBD2 (6 bases). The CDR3 consists of 16 residues. V was pared by 3 bases and J by 2 bases, with 17 bases between. Germline V gives CDR1 MDHEN, CDR2 SYDVKM. The CDR3 nucleotides read TGTGCCAGCAGTTTTAGCCCCGGGACTCTAACCTACGAGCAGTACTTC. This sequence encodes CASSFSPGTLTYEQYF. Filled out from reference TRBV28 and TRBJ2-7, the complete variable domain reads DVKVTQSSRYLVKRTGEKVFLECVQDMDHENMFWYRQDPGLGLRLIYFSYDVKMKEKGDIPEGYSVSREKKERFSLILESASTNQTSMYLCASSFSPGTLTYEQYFGPGTRLTVT.

This clone was counted a few times. The rearrangement links TRBV5-6 to TRBJ2-1; 8 nucleotides line up with TRBD2. With V trimmed by 0 bases and J by 9 bases, 8 bases remained unmatched. The germline V gene encodes CDR1 SGHDT and CDR2 YYEEEE. The CDR3 runs 15 residues. The DNA for the CDR3 is TGTGCCAGCAGCTTGGTAAACGGGGGGGCCTCTGAGCAGTTCTTC. Amino acids: CASSLVNGGASEQFF.

Judged by abundance, this clone is medium-sized. This chain connects TRBV5-1 to TRBJ2-1, with 9 bases fitting TRBD1. The trim removed 0 bases at V and 2 bases at J, leaving 3 bases unmatched. The CDR3 runs 16 residues. From germline, CDR1 is SGHRS and CDR2 YFSETQ. The CDR3, as DNA: TGCGCCAGCAGCTTGGAGGGACAGGGTACCTACAATGAGCAGTTCTTC. Protein: CASSLEGQGTYNEQFF.

The gene calls are TRBV12-5 and TRBJ2-1; tentatively, D is TRBD1 (6 bases). CDR3 length: 13 residues. V was trimmed by 5 bases and J by 5 bases, leaving 10 bases between them. Germline V gene data show CDR1 as LGHNT and CDR2 as FRNRAP. In nucleotides, the CDR3 is TGTGCTAGTGGTCCGCGGACAGACAATGAGCAGTTCTTC. The encoded protein is CASGPRTDNEQFF.

This chain connects TRBV6-1 to TRBJ2-5, with 7 bases that match TRBD1. The closer fit of TRBJ2-7 to the DNA end suggests the J call may be wrong. Germline V gene lookup returns CDR1 MNHNS and CDR2 SASEGT. The CDR3 spans 13 residues. The CDR3 DNA reads TGTGCCAGCAGTGACAGGGGGAGCTACGAGCAGTACTTC. Amino acid sequence: CASSDRGSYEQYF.

This clone appeared a few times. One junction end does not reproduce the germline sequence, and a read error may be involved. The rearrangement joins TRBV25-1 to TRBJ1-4; TRBD1 is a possible D gene (5 bases). CDR3 length: 14 amino acids. From germline, CDR1 is MGHDK and CDR2 SYGVNS. The CDR3 DNA reads as TGTGCTAGCACCGTGGGGGGAGTTGAGGAAAAACTGTTTTTT. Its translation: CASTVGGVEEKLFF.

The count of this clone is one. This rearrangement joins TRBV4-1 to TRBJ1-2; tentative D call: TRBD1 (5 bases). This CDR3 has 13 residues. V lost 4 bases to trimming and J lost 8 bases, with 14 bases between them. Per the germline V gene, CDR1 is MGHRA and CDR2 is YSYEKL. The CDR3 DNA reads TGCGCCAGCAGCCGCCTAGGGGTTCGGGGCTACACCTTC. Translation gives CASSRLGVRGYTF.

The V gene is TRBV19, the J gene TRBJ2-3; D gene ambiguous. There are 13 residues in the CDR3. The germline gives CDR1 LNHDA, CDR2 SQIVND (reference sequence). Trimming shortened V by 8 bases and J by 3 bases, and 12 bases separated the two germline ends. CDR3 protein: CASGGSRTDTQYF. The CDR3 nucleotides are TGTGCCAGTGGTGGGTCGAGGACAGATACGCAGTATTTT.

This clone has only a few counts. The rearrangement links TRBV19 to TRBJ1-2, with TRBD1 as a possible D gene (5 bases). This CDR3 region has 14 residues. In germline, CDR1 is LNHDA, CDR2 SQIVND (reference sequence). Between the trimmed V and J ends, which lost 3 bases and 5 bases, there was a span of 13 bases. CDR3 DNA: TGTGCCAGTAGTATCGTGGGGGAGGTTTATGGCTACACCTTC. Protein product: CASSIVGEVYGYTF.

On this clone: One junction end does not reproduce the germline sequence, and a read error may be involved. The V call is TRBV4-1, the J call TRBJ2-2; TRBD2 aligns across 12 bases. The CDR3 has 17 amino acids. Germline V CDR1 and CDR2: MGHRA, YSYEKL. The CDR3 region has the DNA TGCGCCAGCGGCCAAGAGACTAGCGGGGGTAACACCGGGGAGCTGTCTTTT. It encodes CASGQETSGGNTGELSF.

This chain links TRBV7-9 with TRBJ2-2, with 11 positions matching TRBD1. The CDR3 covers 17 residues. V lost 5 bases to trimming and J lost 3 bases; unmatched junction nucleotides: 8. From germline, CDR1 is SEHNR and CDR2 FQNEAQ (reference sequence). The CDR3 nucleotides are TGTGCCAGCAGCCAGGACAGGGGGCGATCTTACACCGGGGAGCTGTTTTTT. This sequence encodes CASSQDRGRSYTGELFF.

The V call is TRBV5-1, the J call TRBJ1-1; the match to TRBD1 covers 8 bases. In germline, CDR1 is SGHRS, CDR2 YFSETQ. V trimming: 0 bases; J trimming: 6 bases; junction bases outside the gene matches: 4. The CDR3 is made up of 14 amino acids. In DNA, the CDR3 is TGCGCCAGCAGCTTGGACAGGGGGAGGGCTGAAGCTTTCTTT. Residues: CASSLDRGRAEAFF.

The chain carries TRBV28 and TRBJ2-2, with D tentatively TRBD2 (5 bases). Germline V lookup: CDR1 MDHEN, CDR2 SYDVKM. The CDR3 spans 12 residues. V lost 8 bases, J lost 7 bases, and 11 bases lay in between. CDR3 coding DNA: TGTGCCAGCCACTCCGGGGTCGGGGAGCTGTTTTTT. Translating it yields CASHSGVGELFF.

The V and J genes are TRBV19 and TRBJ2-5; no clear D gene. The CDR3 has 12 residues. Between the trimmed V and J ends, which lost 4 bases and 5 bases, there was a span of 8 bases. The germline gives CDR1 LNHDA, CDR2 SQIVND (reference sequence). CDR3 nucleotide sequence: TGTGCCAGTAGTAACATGTGGGAGACCCAGTACTTC. Its protein is CASSNMWETQYF. Combining the CDR3 with reference TRBV19 and TRBJ2-5 gives the whole variable domain DGGITQSPKYLFRKEGQNVTLSCEQNLNHDAMYWYRQDPGQGLRLIYYSQIVNDFQKGDIAEGYSVSREKKESFPLTVTSAQKNPTAFYLCASSNMWETQYFGPGTRLLVL.

The chain carries TRBV14 and TRBJ1-6, with 7 bases that match TRBD1. Germline lookup yields CDR1 SGHDN and CDR2 FVKESK. Trimming at V came to 4 bases and at J to 11 bases, leaving 2 bases not matched to a gene. The CDR3 has 12 residues. The CDR3 sequence: CASSRDRPPLHF. In DNA form, the CDR3 reads TGTGCCAGCAGCCGGGACAGACCACCCCTCCACTTT.

The chain employs TRBV9 and TRBJ2-3; D perhaps matches TRBD2 (6 bases). CDR1 and CDR2 from the germline V gene are SGDLS and YYNGEE. This CDR3 has 20 residues. Trimming took off 2 bases at V and 1 base at J, with 26 bases between the two ends. CDR3 region: CASSVPKNHGTRGGTDTQYF. As DNA, the CDR3 is TGTGCCAGCAGCGTCCCTAAGAATCACGGGACGCGCGGGGGCACAGATACGCAGTATTTT.

The rearrangement joins TRBV7-6 to TRBJ2-5; 13 bases fit TRBD2. The J segment lost 1 base and the V segment lost 5 bases, leaving 7 bases of the junction unmatched. This CDR3 contains 17 residues. The V gene's germline CDR1 is SGHVS and CDR2 FNYEAQ. CDR3 residues: CASSPRTSGGSQETQYF. In DNA, the CDR3 is TGTGCCAGCAGCCCCCGGACTAGCGGGGGCTCCCAAGAGACCCAGTACTTC.

This chain links TRBV5-1 with TRBJ1-2, with D uncertain. Germline values: CDR1 SGHRS, CDR2 YFSETQ. This CDR3 spans 13 amino acids. The germline V and J ends were trimmed by 1 base and 5 bases, with 9 bases remaining between them. Written as DNA, the CDR3 is TGCGCCAGCAGCTTGCACGAGGAATATGGCTACACCTTC. Translating gives CASSLHEEYGYTF.